This entry lists 25 T cell receptor beta chains sequenced from one sample in a study of blood T cell repertoires in COVID-19. Data came from immunoSEQ multiplex PCR; TCRdb stores just in-frame clones and leaves some out. The repertoire holds around 68,000 clones, with more than 75% as singletons. The specimen sequenced was peripheral blood. The receptors shown here come from a man aged 45-65 years with active COVID-19.

This sequence joins TRBV28 and TRBJ2-5; the match to TRBD1 covers 8 bases. Germline assignment: CDR1 MDHEN and CDR2 SYDVKM. V was pared by 5 bases and J by 5 bases, with 7 bases of the junction left unmatched. This CDR3 is 14 amino acids long. For the CDR3, the DNA is TGTGCCAGCAGTCCAGGGGGCGTCTGGGAGACCCAGTACTTC. It yields the protein CASSPGGVWETQYF.

The genes are TRBV15 and TRBJ1-1; weak D call: TRBD1 (5 bases). From germline, CDR1 is LNHNV and CDR2 YYDKDF (reference sequence). The V gene lost 5 bases and the J gene lost 3 bases, with 13 bases spanning the gap. This CDR3 has 14 residues. The DNA of the CDR3 is TGTGCCACCAGCCTGATTGGGGGGGACACTGAAGCTTTCTTT. The encoded protein is CATSLIGGDTEAFF.

The chain carries TRBV11-2 and TRBJ1-5, with D unclear. The CDR3 has 14 amino acids. Germline loops: CDR1 SGHAT, CDR2 FQNNGV. Trimming stripped 1 base from V and 6 bases from J, with 10 bases between. The CDR3 region is CASSLGAVGQPQHF. CDR3 nucleotides: TGTGCCAGCAGCTTAGGGGCAGTCGGTCAGCCCCAGCATTTT.

This clone occurred a few times. The chain couples TRBV7-9 to TRBJ1-2; TRBD1 is a possible D gene (5 bases). Trimming took off 6 bases at V and 4 bases at J, with 12 bases between the two ends. CDR1 is SEHNR and CDR2 is FQNEAQ in the germline V gene (reference sequence). CDR3 length: 13 amino acids. CDR3: CASSTRDTYGYTF. The CDR3 nucleotides read TGTGCCAGCAGTACCAGGGATACCTATGGCTACACCTTC.

The count of this clone is one. This rearrangement joins TRBV2 to TRBJ2-7, with 8 bases fitting TRBD2. The CDR3 extends over 14 amino acids. The germline CDR1 and CDR2 sequences are SNHLY and FYNNEI. The V and J ends lost 4 bases and 3 bases, in that order; junction bases with no gene match: 5. CDR3 nucleotide sequence: TGTGCCAGCAGTGTAAGCGCGGGGGGCTACGAGCAGTACTTC. Translated: CASSVSAGGYEQYF.

The chain recombines TRBV6-5 with TRBJ2-7; 8 bases map to TRBD2. The CDR3 extends over 15 amino acids. The germline V gene has CDR1 MNHEY and CDR2 SVGAGI. V lost 4 bases to trimming and J lost 4 bases; unmatched junction nucleotides: 9. CDR3 residues: CASSSPGRASYEQYF. The CDR3 nucleotides read TGTGCCAGCAGTTCCCCCGGGAGGGCCTCATACGAGCAGTACTTC.

V gene TRBV29-1 combines with J gene TRBJ1-1; tentatively, D is TRBD1 (6 bases). Trimming shortened V by 6 bases and J by 5 bases, and 22 bases separated the two germline ends. Germline CDR1 reads SQVTM; CDR2 reads ANQGSEA. The CDR3 is 15 residues long. The CDR3 DNA follows: TGCAGCGTCCTGTTAGGGGGGGGGCTGGGAACTGAAGCTTTCTTT. Its translation is CSVLLGGGLGTEAFF.

This clone was found many times. This sequence joins TRBV30 and TRBJ2-3, with D maybe TRBD1 (6 bases). This CDR3 is 16 amino acids long. Germline CDR1 and CDR2: GTSNPN and SVGIG (reference sequence). Trimming took 1 base from V and 0 from J, leaving 14 bases between them. This CDR3 is CAWSEGTWASTDTQYF. In DNA, the CDR3 is TGTGCCTGGAGTGAGGGGACATGGGCTAGCACAGATACGCAGTATTTT.

The chain employs TRBV6-1 and TRBJ1-1; 8 bases fit TRBD1. V lost 3 bases and J lost 5; bases outside the gene matches: 5. The CDR3 is 14 amino acids. Germline loops: CDR1 MNHNS, CDR2 SASEGT. Here the CDR3 reads CASSEGRGLTEAFF. DNA of the CDR3: TGTGCCAGCAGTGAGGGCAGGGGGCTTACTGAAGCTTTCTTT.

The chain uses TRBV2 and TRBJ2-2, with D possibly TRBD1 on 5 matching bases. CDR3 length: 12 amino acids. V lost 7 bases, J lost 5 bases, and 8 bases lay in between. Germline V gene lookup returns CDR1 SNHLY and CDR2 FYNNEI. The CDR3 DNA reads as TGTGCCAGCACTACAGGTACCGGGGAGCTGTTTTTT. It codes for CASTTGTGELFF.

V and J are TRBV6-5 and TRBJ2-2, with D tentatively TRBD1 (6 bases). The V end was cut by 5 bases, the J end by 2 bases, with 12 bases between. The CDR3 covers 15 residues. Germline loops: CDR1 MNHEY, CDR2 SVGAGI. CDR3 bases: TGTGCCAGCAGTCATGGACAGCCAAACACCGGGGAGCTGTTTTTT. This codes for CASSHGQPNTGELFF.

This chain joins TRBV10-3 and TRBJ1-2, with TRBD1 identical over 10 bases. With V trimmed by 8 bases and J by 7 bases, 4 bases remained unmatched. CDR1 and CDR2 from the germline V gene are ENHRY and SYGVKD. The CDR3 totals 12 residues. CDR3 protein: CAIRGDRGGYTF. DNA for the CDR3: TGTGCCATCCGGGGGGACAGGGGTGGCTACACCTTC.

CDR3 protein: CASTGGPGGYTF. DNA of the CDR3: TGTGCCAGCACCGGGGGGCCGGGCGGCTACACCTTC. V and J are TRBV28 and TRBJ1-2, with a tentative D call TRBD1 (6 bases). This CDR3 has 12 amino acids. V was trimmed by 7 bases and J by 8 bases, leaving 14 bases between them. Germline lookup yields CDR1 MDHEN and CDR2 SYDVKM.

The chain has TRBV21-1 and TRBJ1-5. TRBV21-1 is a pseudogene. The CDR3 extends over 20 amino acids. This chain's CDR3 is CASSKWGGERVELSNQPQHF. The CDR3 coding sequence is TGTGCCAGCAGCAAATGGGGGGGGGAGCGGGTCGAACTGAGCAATCAGCCCCAGCATTTT.

DNA of the CDR3: TGCGCCAGCAGCTCCCGGACAGATCTTAGCACAGATACGCAGTATTTT. Translated: CASSSRTDLSTDTQYF. The chain employs TRBV5-1 and TRBJ2-3; D is possibly TRBD1 (6 bases). The CDR3 is 16 residues long. V was clipped by 3 bases and J by 0 bases, with 14 bases between them. CDR1 is SGHRS and CDR2 is YFSETQ in the germline V gene.

This clone was seen more than once but under ten times. This chain connects TRBV5-4 to TRBJ1-1, with 10 bases matching TRBD1. With V trimmed by 5 bases and J by 4 bases, 8 bases remained unmatched. CDR1 and CDR2 (germline): SGHNT, YYREEE (reference sequence). The CDR3 runs 15 residues. The CDR3 DNA follows: TGTGCCAGCAGTAAGGGACAGGGGTCGTTCACTGAAGCTTTCTTT. Translation: CASSKGQGSFTEAFF.

The chain is built from TRBV7-2 and TRBJ2-3; D remains ambiguous. V was trimmed by 3 bases and J by 3 bases, leaving 19 bases between them. The germline CDR1 and CDR2 sequences are SGHTA and FQGNSA. The CDR3 has 17 residues. CDR3 region: CASSFSASRSRTDTQYF. CDR3 nucleotides: TGTGCCAGCAGCTTTTCGGCTAGTCGTAGTAGGACAGATACGCAGTATTTT.

This chain uses TRBV6-2 or TRBV6-3 with TRBJ1-6, with 9 bases that match TRBD1. J gave up 10 bases and V 2 bases, and 9 bases lay outside the gene matches. Germline loops: CDR1 MNHEY, CDR2 SVGEGT. The CDR3 spans 16 residues. DNA for the CDR3: TGTGCCAGCAGTTACCTGGGACAGGGAATGAGGTCACCCCTCCACTTT. It translates to CASSYLGQGMRSPLHF.

The chain joins TRBV6-5 to TRBJ1-2; 9 bases match TRBD1. The CDR3 covers 14 residues. J lost 4 bases, V lost 7 bases, and 7 bases had no gene match. Germline V gives CDR1 MNHEY, CDR2 SVGAGI. The CDR3 DNA sequence: TGTGCCAGCACCGATACAGGGGGCGGCTATGGCTACACCTTC. Protein sequence: CASTDTGGGYGYTF.

The J gene is TRBJ1-2, the V gene TRBV19; 7 bases are shared with TRBD1. The J segment lost 1 base and the V segment lost 11 bases, leaving 1 base of the junction unmatched. The CDR3 is 11 amino acids. CDR1 and CDR2 (germline): LNHDA, SQIVND (reference sequence). The CDR3 region is CARDSNYGYTF. In nucleotides, the CDR3 is TGTGCCCGGGACAGTAACTATGGCTACACCTTC.

The chain has TRBV5-5 and TRBJ2-2; D call uncertain. In germline, CDR1 is SGHKS, CDR2 YYEKEE (reference sequence). V gave up 5 bases and J gave up 0 bases, with 11 bases separating them. This CDR3 contains 15 residues. CDR3 in amino acids: CASSRDMPNTGELFF. The DNA for the CDR3 is TGTGCCAGCAGTCGCGACATGCCGAACACCGGGGAGCTGTTTTTT.

This chain joins TRBV5-4 and TRBJ2-5, with 10 nucleotides matching TRBD1. This CDR3 is built from 14 residues. Per germline, CDR1 SGHNT and CDR2 YYREEE (reference sequence). V lost 4 bases and J lost 4; bases outside the gene matches: 4. CDR3 residues: CASSTWDRGETQYF. CDR3 DNA sequence: TGTGCCAGCAGCACCTGGGACAGGGGAGAGACCCAGTACTTC.

The rearrangement joins TRBV9 to TRBJ2-7; TRBD1 might be the D (6 bases). Trimming cost V 3 bases and J 0 bases, with 16 bases left between them. Germline V gene sequence: CDR1 SGDLS, CDR2 YYNGEE. This CDR3 comprises 16 residues. The CDR3 reads CASSASGAGYSYEQYF. In DNA, the CDR3 is TGTGCCAGCAGCGCTTCAGGGGCAGGCTACTCCTACGAGCAGTACTTC.

This chain uses TRBV13 with TRBJ2-7, with 8 bases aligning to TRBD2. CDR3 length equals 16 residues. CDR1 and CDR2 from the germline V gene are PRHDT and FYEKMQ (reference sequence). With V trimmed by 0 bases and J by 0 bases, 4 bases remained unmatched. CDR3 region: CASSLGTLAGSYEQYF. The CDR3 region has the DNA TGTGCCAGCAGCTTAGGGACGCTAGCGGGCTCCTACGAGCAGTACTTC.

The chain employs TRBV28 and TRBJ2-7, with D hard to call. The V end lost 7 bases, the J end lost 3 bases, and 7 bases lay between the germline ends. The length of the CDR3 is 11 residues. Germline loops: CDR1 MDHEN, CDR2 SYDVKM. The CDR3 loop is CASTGSYEQYF. In DNA form, the CDR3 reads TGTGCCAGCACTGGCAGCTACGAGCAGTACTTC.